The 3 T cell receptor beta chains listed next were all sequenced from one sample in a study of blood T cell repertoires in COVID-19. Sequencing used immunoSEQ multiplex PCR; TCRdb keeps in-frame clones, though not all of them. The table shows approximately 60,000 clones, with roughly 90% occurring only once. The material sequenced was peripheral blood. These receptors all stem from an elderly woman with COVID-19, enrolled during active disease.

Only one count was recorded for this clone. The V and J genes are TRBV20-1 and TRBJ1-1, with 11 nucleotides matching TRBD1. CDR1 and CDR2 from the germline V gene are DFQATT and SNEGSKA (reference sequence). The CDR3 contains 16 residues. V was clipped by 3 bases and J by 7 bases; unmatched bases: 13. The CDR3 reads CSASPWLGQGADEAFF. CDR3 DNA sequence: TGCAGTGCTAGTCCCTGGCTTGGACAGGGGGCTGATGAAGCTTTCTTT.

J is TRBJ1-2 and V is TRBV18; 7 positions match TRBD1. Trimming cost V 6 bases and J 4 bases; bases outside gene matches: 8. CDR3 length: 14 residues. Germline-derived CDR1 and CDR2 are KGHSH and LQKENI. CDR3 sequence reads: CASSPDRVGYGYTF. CDR3 nucleotides: TGTGCCAGCTCCCCCGACAGGGTGGGCTATGGCTACACCTTC.

This clone was recorded only once. The chain couples TRBV19 to TRBJ2-7; D might be TRBD1 (6 bases). This CDR3 has 15 amino acids. V was cut by 5 bases and J by 1 base, with 15 bases left in between. The germline V gene has CDR1 LNHDA and CDR2 SQIVND (reference sequence). This CDR3 reads CASSSLLTGSYEQYF. The DNA of the CDR3 is TGTGCCAGTAGTTCCCTCTTGACAGGTTCCTACGAGCAGTACTTC.